This T cell receptor (beta chain) comes out of a study of blood T cells in healthy people across ages. Each donor had around 10 milliliters of peripheral blood drawn. In the case of this clonotype: At one of its ends the junction is not consistent with the germline gene, which may arise from a read error.

Primers used in a second PCR of about 7 to 12 cycles were a sample-barcoded 5' primer and a J-beta primer mix. MiXCR was run by TCRdb on the 5' RACE reads, yielding one entry per CDR3 protein. The table includes hundreds of thousands of distinct CDR3 sequences, less than 60% detected once. From germline, CDR1 is MDHEN and CDR2 SYDVKM. The CDR3 has 15 amino acids. This chain uses TRBV28 with TRBJ2-5, with 8 bases fitting TRBD1. The sequenced material came from blood. This receptor was obtained from a man at least 80 years old in good health. DNA of the CDR3: TGTGCCAGTAGAACAGGGGGACTCCACCAACAGACCCAGTACTTC. Encoded protein: CASRTGGLHQQTQYF.